This T cell receptor beta chain was captured by sequencing in a study of cytomegalovirus exposure and HLA in healthy donors. PCR was performed using 60 Vbeta and 13 Jbeta primers. Clones were sequenced by immunoSEQ multiplex PCR, and TCRdb holds only the in-frame ones, with some missing. The sample lists some 130,000 clones, approximately 68% seen once, with approximately 1.5% in the top ten. A word on this clone: Its antigen is as yet unknown. Other nucleotide sequences from this sample produce the same CDR3.

Whole-study findings and limits: In a later analysis, TCR beta V- and J-gene trimming showed a link to a missense DCLRE1C variant.

This CDR3 has 15 residues. Germline V gene sequence: CDR1 SGHTA, CDR2 FQGTGA. V was trimmed by 2 bases and J by 8 bases, leaving 15 bases between them. Sequencing input: PBMCs. V and J are TRBV7-3 and TRBJ2-2; perhaps TRBD1 as D (5 bases). This sequence originates from a man aged 25-40 years in good health and CMV-seropositive. The CDR3 nucleotides are TGTGCCAGCAGCTTAGTCGGACACTCCACTGGGGAGCTGTTTTTT. Translation: CASSLVGHSTGELFF.